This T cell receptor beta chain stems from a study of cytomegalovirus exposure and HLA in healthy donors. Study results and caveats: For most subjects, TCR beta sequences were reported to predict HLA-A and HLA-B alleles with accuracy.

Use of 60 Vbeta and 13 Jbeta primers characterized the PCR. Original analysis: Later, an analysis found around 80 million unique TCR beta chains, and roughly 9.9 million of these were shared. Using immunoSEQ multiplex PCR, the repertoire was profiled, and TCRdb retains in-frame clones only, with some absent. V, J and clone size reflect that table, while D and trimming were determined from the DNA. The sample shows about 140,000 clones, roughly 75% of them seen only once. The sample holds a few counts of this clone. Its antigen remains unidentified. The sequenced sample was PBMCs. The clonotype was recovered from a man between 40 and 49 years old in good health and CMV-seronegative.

Here the CDR3 DNA reads TGCGCCAGCAGCTTCGGAGGAACCAGGGGTGAAAAACTGTTTTTT. Translated: CASSFGGTRGEKLFF. V gene TRBV5-1 combines with J gene TRBJ1-4; D perhaps matches TRBD1 (6 bases). Trimming pared 2 bases from V and 7 bases from J, leaving 15 bases between. This CDR3 contains 15 residues. Germline lookup yields CDR1 SGHRS and CDR2 YFSETQ.